These T cell receptor beta chains were read from a single sample in a study of T cell responses to AZD1222 COVID-19 vaccine. Libraries were prepared by immunoSEQ multiplex PCR; TCRdb keeps only in-frame clonotypes and omits some of them. The data show roughly 120,000 clones, with over 75% seen just once and 3% to 4% held by the top ten. The specimen was peripheral blood, collected on day 0 of MenACWY control vaccination. The receptors come from an adult in good health. The CDR3 runs from the conserved cysteine through the conserved F or W. D genes are given only for firm matches. Clone size appears in some rows only: once, few, many, or a class for an expanded clone.

V	J	size	D	CDR3	DNA
TRBV7-2	TRBJ1-4	NA	NA	CASSPRDGEKLFF	TGTGCCAGCAGTCCAAGGGACGGTGAAAAACTGTTTTTT
TRBV9	TRBJ1-2	NA	NA	CASSVGQNYGYTF	TGTGCCAGCAGCGTAGGGCAAAACTATGGCTACACCTTC
TRBV3-1/TRBV3-2	TRBJ1-4	NA	NA	CASSQGDDRNEKLFF	TGTGCCAGCAGCCAGGGCGACGACCGTAATGAAAAACTGTTTTTT
TRBV18	TRBJ2-3	NA	NA	CASAGGADRIDTQYF	TGTGCCAGCGCCGGAGGGGCCGACAGAATAGATACGCAGTATTTT
TRBV6-2/TRBV6-3	TRBJ2-3	NA	NA	CASSWGRDVDTQYF	TGTGCCAGCAGTTGGGGCAGGGATGTAGATACGCAGTATTTT
TRBV2	TRBJ2-3	NA	NA	CASSEAGGGGPDTQYF	TGTGCCAGCAGTGAAGCCGGAGGCGGGGGCCCGGATACGCAGTATTTT
TRBV5-1	TRBJ1-1	few	TRBD1	CASSSDRANTEAFF	TGCGCCAGCAGCTCGGACAGGGCGAACACTGAAGCTTTCTTT
TRBV2	TRBJ1-2	NA	NA	CASSPPVSHGYTF	TGTGCCAGCAGTCCCCCGGTTTCGCATGGCTACACCTTC
TRBV7-3	TRBJ1-1	once	NA	CASSPNGMGGTEAFF	TGTGCCAGCAGCCCAAACGGGATGGGGGGCACTGAAGCTTTCTTT
TRBV4-2	TRBJ1-1	NA	NA	CASSQSHRVTEAFF	TGTGCCAGCAGCCAAAGTCACAGGGTAACCGAAGCTTTCTTT
TRBV9	TRBJ2-7	NA	TRBD2	CASSVSPSGGTYEQYF	TGTGCCAGCAGCGTGTCTCCAAGCGGGGGTACCTACGAGCAGTACTTC
TRBV11-2	TRBJ2-7	NA	TRBD1	CASSGQGYRYEQYF	TGTGCCAGCAGCGGACAGGGTTATCGCTACGAGCAGTACTTC
TRBV24-1	TRBJ2-6	few	NA	CATSAQGLAGANVLTF	TGTGCCACCAGTGCTCAGGGGCTGGCGGGGGCCAACGTCCTGACTTTC
TRBV5-6	TRBJ1-1	NA	TRBD1	CASSPPGQGKTEAFF	TGTGCCAGCAGCCCACCGGGACAGGGGAAAACTGAAGCTTTCTTT
TRBV7-2	TRBJ2-1	few	TRBD2	CASSDMTLGAGRSVNEQFF	TGTGCCAGCAGCGATATGACCCTAGGAGCGGGGAGATCTGTAAATGAGCAGTTCTTC